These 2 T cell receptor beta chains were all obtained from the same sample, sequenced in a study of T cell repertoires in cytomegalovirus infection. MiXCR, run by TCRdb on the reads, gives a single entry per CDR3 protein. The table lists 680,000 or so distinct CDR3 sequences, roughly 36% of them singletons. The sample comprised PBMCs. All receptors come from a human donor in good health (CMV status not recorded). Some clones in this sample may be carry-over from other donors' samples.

CDR3 DNA sequence: TGTGCCAGCAGCTGGGGGACTAATCCTTACAATGAGCAGTTCTTC. Amino acids: CASSWGTNPYNEQFF. V is TRBV7-4 and J is TRBJ2-1; 7 positions agree with TRBD2. The CDR3 runs to 15 residues. V shed 4 bases and J 4 bases; nucleotides not matched to a gene: 7. Looked up from germline, CDR1 is SGHVT and CDR2 is SQSDAQ.

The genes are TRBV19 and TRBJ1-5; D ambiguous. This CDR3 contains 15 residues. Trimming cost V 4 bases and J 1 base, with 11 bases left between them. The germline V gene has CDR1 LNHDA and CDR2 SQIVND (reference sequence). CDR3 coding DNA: TGTGCCAGTAGTAGCACTTCGAAGAGCAATCAGCCCCAGCATTTT. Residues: CASSSTSKSNQPQHF.